This is a list of T cell receptor beta chains from one sample in a study of CD8+CD57+ T cells in acquired aplastic anemia. TCRdb re-analysed the reads in MiXCR, keeping a single row per CDR3 protein. The profile shows hundreds of thousands of distinct CDR3 sequences, around 72% of them singletons. The sample consisted of sorted CD4+, CD8+, or CD8+CD57+ T cells (not recorded which) from PBMCs. The receptors stem from a human donor in good health, serving as a control. Both conserved end residues are part of each CDR3. The D gene is left open where the match is weak. Clone size appears in some rows only: once, few, many, or a class for an expanded clone.

>TRBJ1-2|NA|NA|TRBV7-2
CASSPSRGGAVDTF
TGTGCCAGCAGCCCATCTAGGGGGGGGGCAGTAGATACGTTC
>TRBJ1-6|NA|TRBD1|TRBV2
CASSETGHGSPLHF
TGTGCCAGCAGTGAGACAGGGCACGGATCCCCCCTCCACTTT
>TRBJ1-1|many|NA|TRBV30
CAWSGWTEAFF
TGTGCCTGGAGTGGGTGGACTGAAGCTTTCTTT
>TRBJ1-4|NA|NA|TRBV9
CASSVGTARVDEKLFF
TGTGCCAGCAGCGTTGGCACTGCCAGGGTAGATGAAAAACTGTTTTTT
>TRBJ2-5|NA|TRBD1|TRBV7-2
CASSSKLETGEETQYF
TGCGCCAGCAGCTCCAAGCTGGAGACAGGGGAGGAGACCCAGTACTTC
>TRBJ2-3|many|TRBD1|TRBV6-5
CASSSGQLLHTQYF
TGTGCCAGCAGTTCGGGACAGCTTTTGCATACGCAGTATTTT
>TRBJ1-5|NA|NA|TRBV2
CASSVSFQQPQHF
TGTGCCAGCAGTGTGTCATTTCAACAGCCCCAGCATTTT
>TRBJ2-7|NA|TRBD1|TRBV11-2
CASSATGADEQYF
TGTGCCAGCAGTGCCACAGGGGCCGACGAGCAGTACTTC
>TRBJ1-2|many|NA|TRBV4-2
CASSRDNYGYTF
TGTGCCAGTAGCCGGGACAACTATGGCTACACCTTC
>TRBJ1-1|NA|NA|TRBV29-1
CSVADVTEAFF
TGCAGCGTTGCCGACGTCACTGAAGCTTTCTTT
>TRBJ2-1|NA|TRBD2|TRBV7-2
CASSLYSGGNNEQFF
TGTGCCAGCAGCCTATATAGCGGGGGGAACAATGAGCAGTTCTTC
>TRBJ2-5|many|NA|TRBV19
CASSIVGAGQETQYF
TGTGCCAGTAGTATAGTAGGGGCAGGACAAGAGACCCAGTACTTC
>TRBJ2-6|many|TRBD1|TRBV7-2
CASSRDRVTGANVLTF
TGTGCCAGCAGCCGAGACAGGGTTACTGGGGCCAACGTCCTGACTTTC
>TRBJ2-3|NA|NA|TRBV5-1
CASSRGRDARDTQYF
TGCGCCAGCAGCCGGGGACGGGACGCGAGAGATACGCAGTATTTT
>TRBJ2-7|NA|NA|TRBV20-1
CSASGTLAPSYEQYF
TGCAGTGCTAGTGGTACTTTGGCGCCGAGCTACGAGCAGTACTTC
>TRBJ1-6|NA|TRBD1|TRBV19
CASSSGQGAPLHF
TGTGCCAGTAGTTCGGGACAGGGGGCGCCCCTCCACTTT
>TRBJ1-5|NA|NA|TRBV7-9
CASSLPLAGVAQQF
TGTGCCAGCAGCTTACCGCTAGCGGGGGTTGCCCAGCAGTTT
>TRBJ2-7|NA|NA|TRBV4-1
CASSQRGLGVMQYF
TGCGCCAGCAGCCAAAGGGGATTAGGGGTTATGCAGTACTTC
>TRBJ1-5|NA|NA|TRBV7-9
CASSLGAGLSNQPQHF
TGTGCCAGCAGCTTAGGGGCAGGGCTAAGCAATCAGCCCCAGCATTTT
>TRBJ2-2|NA|NA|TRBV20-1
CSARELMEGWELFF
TGCAGTGCTAGAGAACTCATGGAAGGGTGGGAGCTGTTTTTT
>TRBJ1-2|NA|TRBD1|TRBV6-1
CASTYGQGQNGYTF
TGTGCCAGCACCTACGGACAGGGTCAGAATGGCTACACCTTC
>TRBJ1-4|NA|NA|TRBV5-4
CASSFNGRGEKLFF
TGTGCCAGCAGCTTTAATGGGCGAGGGGAAAAACTGTTTTTT
>TRBJ1-6|NA|NA|TRBV5-5
CASSHEWVSGVSPLHF
TGCGCCAGCAGCCATGAATGGGTTAGTGGGGTTTCACCCCTCCACTTT